The 23 T cell receptor beta chains listed next were all sequenced from one sample in a study of OX40 agonist ivuxolimab in advanced cancers. The method was immunoSEQ multiplex PCR; TCRdb's version includes in-frame clones alone and lacks a portion of them. Of some 7,100 clones in the sample, roughly 89% were seen once. This sample comprised CD4+ or CD8+ T cells sorted from blood, obtained in a trial of the OX40 agonist ivuxolimab. The receptors derive from an adult with an advanced solid tumor such as melanoma, head and neck, liver or kidney cancer.

The J gene is TRBJ2-1, the V gene TRBV28, with 9 bases lining up with TRBD2. Germline CDR1 is MDHEN and CDR2 is SYDVKM. The CDR3 sequence is 19 residues long. J was trimmed by 8 bases and V by 7 bases; bases with no gene match: 24. The CDR3 spells CASKTSGTISSYRSHEQFF. CDR3 DNA sequence: TGTGCCAGCAAGACTAGCGGAACTATCAGCTCCTACAGAAGCCATGAGCAGTTCTTC.

This chain links TRBV5-6 with TRBJ2-7; 7 nucleotides agree with TRBD1. V lost 2 bases and J lost 2; bases outside the gene matches: 10. Germline V lookup: CDR1 SGHDT, CDR2 YYEEEE. This CDR3 region has 16 residues. Written as DNA, the CDR3 is TGTGCCAGCAGCTTAATGACAGGGTGGGGGACCTACGAGCAGTACTTC. Residues: CASSLMTGWGTYEQYF. Using reference TRBV5-6 and TRBJ2-7 for the parts outside the CDR3, the full variable domain is DAGVTQSPTHLIKTRGQQVTLRCSPKSGHDTVSWYQQALGQGPQFIFQYYEEEERQRGNFPDRFSGHQFPNYSSELNVNALLLGDSALYLCASSLMTGWGTYEQYFGPGTRLTVT.

V gene TRBV7-2 combines with J gene TRBJ2-4; D remains unclear. CDR3 length: 17 residues. CDR1 and CDR2 (germline): SGHTA, FQGNSA. The ends were cut back, 5 bases at V and 1 base at J, with 18 bases in the middle. CDR3 protein: CASSTHRPPGAKNIQYF. In DNA, the CDR3 is TGTGCCAGCAGCACCCACAGACCCCCTGGGGCCAAAAACATTCAGTACTTC.

This chain's CDR3 is CASGTSGITYEQYF. The DNA for the CDR3 is TGTGCCAGTGGTACTAGCGGGATAACCTACGAGCAGTACTTC. The rearrangement links TRBV19 to TRBJ2-7; 10 bases fit TRBD2. The CDR3 length is 14 residues. The germline V gene has CDR1 LNHDA and CDR2 SQIVND (reference sequence). J gave up 2 bases and V 8 bases, and 6 bases lay outside the gene matches.

There are a few counts of this clone. The CDR3 DNA reads as TGTGCCAGCAGATCCGGGGGGGGGCTGGACTATGGCTACACCTTC. Its translation is CASRSGGGLDYGYTF. V is TRBV5-4 and J is TRBJ1-2, with a possible D match to TRBD1 (6 bases). The CDR3 loop spans 15 amino acids. The V gene lost 5 bases and the J gene lost 3 bases, with 17 bases spanning the gap. In germline, CDR1 is SGHNT, CDR2 YYREEE (reference sequence).

V is TRBV27 and J is TRBJ1-1; D not resolved. The V gene's germline CDR1 is MNHEY and CDR2 SMNVEV (reference sequence). This CDR3 is 13 amino acids long. The ends were cut back, 3 bases at V and 1 base at J, with 6 bases in the middle. CDR3 coding DNA: TGTGCCAGCAGTTTCTCGGGGAACACTGAAGCTTTCTTT. Translated: CASSFSGNTEAFF.

This clone was observed a single time. The chain links TRBV6-5 to TRBJ1-1; TRBD1 aligns across 9 bases. CDR3 length: 15 residues. Unmatched junction bases numbered 8, after V lost 6 bases and J lost 3 bases. Germline V gives CDR1 MNHEY, CDR2 SVGAGI. The CDR3 reads CASSEYYRGHTEAFF. The CDR3 coding sequence is TGTGCCAGCAGCGAATATTACAGGGGGCACACTGAAGCTTTCTTT.

The chain combines TRBV28 with TRBJ1-5, with 8 positions matching TRBD1. The germline CDR1 and CDR2 sequences are MDHEN and SYDVKM. V trimming: 7 bases; J trimming: 4 bases; junction bases outside the gene matches: 9. This CDR3 comprises 15 residues. The CDR3 here is CASTDRGRGNQPQHF. The DNA for the CDR3 is TGTGCCAGCACCGACAGGGGAAGGGGGAATCAGCCCCAGCATTTT.

The chain is built from TRBV27 and TRBJ2-6; 9 bases line up with TRBD1. CDR1 is MNHEY and CDR2 is SMNVEV in the germline V gene (reference sequence). With 7 bases clipped from V and 0 bases from J, the junction kept 13 bases outside the gene matches. The CDR3 sequence is 19 residues long. The CDR3 region is CASTLQGAHLSSGANVLTF. The CDR3 DNA sequence: TGTGCCAGCACCCTACAGGGGGCTCACCTTAGCTCTGGGGCCAACGTCCTGACTTTC.

The chain couples TRBV18 to TRBJ1-1, with D unresolved. Germline assignment: CDR1 KGHSH and CDR2 LQKENI. Trimming stripped 0 bases from V and 8 bases from J, with 13 bases between. The CDR3 extends over 14 amino acids. The CDR3 here is CASSPPSALREAFF. For the CDR3, the DNA is TGTGCCAGCTCACCACCTTCTGCACTCCGAGAAGCTTTCTTT.

This clone showed up just a few times. The chain carries TRBV5-1 and TRBJ1-2; no reliable D call. This CDR3 comprises 13 residues. Germline V gene lookup returns CDR1 SGHRS and CDR2 YFSETQ. V gave up 6 bases and J gave up 0 bases, with 9 bases separating them. The CDR3 sequence is CASKGLANYGYTF. The CDR3 DNA is TGCGCCAGCAAGGGCCTAGCTAACTATGGCTACACCTTC.

This clone was detected once. This chain joins TRBV4-3 and TRBJ1-3, with a tentative D call TRBD1 (5 bases). Germline V gene lookup returns CDR1 LGHNA and CDR2 YSLEER. The CDR3 length is 15 residues. Trimming stripped 4 bases from V and 3 bases from J, with 13 bases between. CDR3 region: CASSRLGTLGNTIYF. Written as DNA, the CDR3 is TGCGCCAGCAGCCGCCTGGGGACCCTTGGAAACACCATATATTTT.

V gene TRBV28 combines with J gene TRBJ2-2; weak D call: TRBD1 (6 bases). Germline lookup yields CDR1 MDHEN and CDR2 SYDVKM. Between the trimmed V and J ends, which lost 7 bases and 7 bases, there was a span of 16 bases. The CDR3 spans 14 residues. CDR3 residues: CASTGRGVGGELFF. CDR3 nucleotides: TGTGCCAGCACGGGCAGGGGAGTCGGCGGGGAGCTGTTTTTT. The whole variable domain, remainder taken from reference TRBV28 and TRBJ2-2, is DVKVTQSSRYLVKRTGEKVFLECVQDMDHENMFWYRQDPGLGLRLIYFSYDVKMKEKGDIPEGYSVSREKKERFSLILESASTNQTSMYLCASTGRGVGGELFFGEGSRLTVL.

The J gene is TRBJ2-5, the V gene TRBV18, with 8 bases that match TRBD1. Germline CDR1 reads KGHSH; CDR2 reads LQKENI. The CDR3 has 13 amino acids. V dropped 2 bases and J dropped 5; count of bases not matched to a gene: 1. The CDR3, as DNA: TGTGCCAGCTCACCAACAGGGGGGGAGACCCAGTACTTC. Its translation: CASSPTGGETQYF.

This chain uses TRBV4-2 with TRBJ2-1; 12 bases line up with TRBD2. The CDR3 has 16 residues. Germline V CDR1 and CDR2: LGHNA, YNFKEQ. Germline trimming cut 4 bases from V and 8 bases from J; bases unmatched to any gene: 9. Here the CDR3 reads CASSRQGLAGSYEQFF. CDR3 nucleotide sequence: TGTGCCAGCAGCCGACAGGGACTAGCGGGCAGCTATGAGCAGTTCTTC.

This clone is a singleton in its sample. The V gene is TRBV7-9, the J gene TRBJ1-2; 12 nucleotides align to TRBD1. The CDR3 is 16 amino acids. V gave up 0 bases and J gave up 4 bases; unmatched junction bases: 3. The V gene's germline CDR1 is SEHNR and CDR2 FQNEAQ (reference sequence). DNA of the CDR3: TGTGCCAGCAGCTTAGCCGGGACAGGGGGCGCCTATGGCTACACCTTC. Encoded protein: CASSLAGTGGAYGYTF.

This rearrangement joins TRBV27 to TRBJ1-1, with D perhaps TRBD1 (6 bases). V was pared by 7 bases and J by 6 bases, with 21 bases between. Germline loops: CDR1 MNHEY, CDR2 SMNVEV (reference sequence). This CDR3 has 15 amino acids. CDR3 protein: CASIGRTEKYPEAFF. CDR3 nucleotides: TGTGCCAGCATTGGAAGGACAGAAAAATACCCTGAAGCTTTCTTT.

J is TRBJ1-3 and V is TRBV29-1, with TRBD1 matching 9 bases. V trimming: 4 bases; J trimming: 3 bases; junction bases outside the gene matches: 4. The CDR3 runs to 14 residues. The V gene's germline CDR1 is SQVTM and CDR2 ANQGSEA. CDR3 sequence reads: CSVAGQGSGNTIYF. In DNA form, the CDR3 reads TGCAGCGTTGCGGGACAGGGAAGTGGAAACACCATATATTTT.

V and J are TRBV11-2 and TRBJ2-7, with D hard to call. The germline V gene has CDR1 SGHAT and CDR2 FQNNGV. V was pared by 1 base and J by 2 bases, with 12 bases between. This CDR3 is built from 15 residues. The CDR3 is CASSLGYSGTYEQYF. The CDR3 DNA is TGTGCCAGCAGCTTAGGGTATTCAGGTACCTACGAGCAGTACTTC. The full variable domain, rest sourced from reference TRBV11-2 and TRBJ2-7, is EAGVAQSPRYKIIEKRQSVAFWCNPISGHATLYWYQQILGQGPKLLIQFQNNGVVDDSQLPKDRFSAERLKGVDSTLKIQPAKLEDSAVYLCASSLGYSGTYEQYFGPGTRLTVT.

The chain uses TRBV7-9 and TRBJ2-6, with TRBD1 identical over 10 bases. The CDR3 is 19 residues long. The ends lost 3 bases at V and 2 bases at J; junction bases unmatched: 10. Germline loops: CDR1 SEHNR, CDR2 FQNEAQ (reference sequence). The CDR3 DNA follows: TGTGCCAGCAGCTTCAAGTCGGGGACAGGGGTTGCTGGGGCCAACGTCCTGACTTTC. The encoded protein is CASSFKSGTGVAGANVLTF.

The chain employs TRBV7-2 and TRBJ1-2, with 9 bases fitting TRBD1. The V and J ends lost 5 bases and 4 bases, in that order; junction bases with no gene match: 5. Germline values: CDR1 SGHTA, CDR2 FQGNSA. The CDR3 covers 14 residues. The CDR3 protein is CASSSSQGAYGYTF. In nucleotides, the CDR3 is TGTGCCAGCAGCAGCTCACAGGGGGCCTATGGCTACACCTTC.

For the CDR3, the DNA is TGTGCCAGCAACAAGTTTCCGTCCTACGAGCAGTACTTC. It translates to CASNKFPSYEQYF. The chain links TRBV11-2 to TRBJ2-7, with D unclear. This CDR3 contains 13 residues. Trimming took 7 bases from V and 1 from J, leaving 11 bases between them. CDR1 and CDR2 from the germline V gene are SGHAT and FQNNGV. The full variable domain, completed using reference TRBV11-2 and TRBJ2-7, is EAGVAQSPRYKIIEKRQSVAFWCNPISGHATLYWYQQILGQGPKLLIQFQNNGVVDDSQLPKDRFSAERLKGVDSTLKIQPAKLEDSAVYLCASNKFPSYEQYFGPGTRLTVT.

The CDR3 bases are TGTGCCCTAGAGGGGGGCTATGGCTACACCTTC. It encodes CALEGGYGYTF. The chain links TRBV6-4 to TRBJ1-2; D may be TRBD1 (6 bases). The CDR3 consists of 11 residues. V lost 11 bases and J lost 4, with 11 bases in between. From germline, CDR1 is MRHNA and CDR2 SNTAGT.